This TCR beta chain derives from a study of T cell responses to AZD1222 COVID-19 vaccine. Study outcomes and limitations: Just a handful of AZD1222 recipients were seropositive at baseline. Unmutated regions of variants are reportedly targeted by nearly half of spike-specific TCRs. Clonal diversity was possibly underestimated, and white British individuals and females predominated among donors.

The J segment lost 3 bases and the V segment lost 2 bases, leaving 18 bases of the junction unmatched. This CDR3 has 19 residues. Germline CDR1 SGHRS, CDR2 YFSETQ. TCRdb's table, derived via immunoSEQ multiplex PCR, lists solely in-frame clones and lacks some. This sample has tens of thousands of clones; 75% to 85% occur once, and the top ten carry approximately 22%. As for this clone: The antigen remains unidentified.

This receptor was taken from an adult in good health. Here the sequenced sample was peripheral blood, taken on day 0 of AZD1222 vaccination. The rearrangement joins TRBV5-1 to TRBJ2-3, with 7 bases aligning to TRBD2. The chain's CDR3 is CASSFALSGRTGGTDTQYF. CDR3 coding DNA: TGCGCCAGCAGCTTCGCACTGTCCGGGAGGACGGGCGGGACAGATACGCAGTATTTT.